A single sample gave rise to the 30 T cell receptor beta chains below, sequenced in a study of blood T cells in healthy people across ages. With a J-beta primer mix and a sample-barcoded 5' primer, a second PCR ran about 7 to 12 cycles. MiXCR was run by TCRdb on the 5' RACE reads, yielding one entry per CDR3 protein. Of 550,000 to 600,000 distinct CDR3 sequences listed, 40% to 50% are singletons. Sequencing input: blood. All receptors derive from a man of 80 years or more in good health.

This clonotype was seen a handful of times. The V and J genes are TRBV20-1 and TRBJ2-3, with D maybe TRBD1 (6 bases). The CDR3 runs to 13 residues. Per germline, CDR1 DFQATT and CDR2 SNEGSKA (reference sequence). Trimming cost V 4 bases and J 1 base, with 9 bases left between them. In DNA form, the CDR3 reads TGCAGTGCTACCTGGACAGGCACAGATACGCAGTATTTT. It is translated as CSATWTGTDTQYF.

The gene calls are TRBV6-6 and TRBJ1-1; TRBD1 aligns across 8 bases. The CDR3 sequence is 16 residues long. Losses at the gene ends were 6 bases for V and 5 bases for J; bases not matched to a gene: 14. The germline V gene encodes CDR1 MNHNY and CDR2 SVGAGI (reference sequence). The DNA of the CDR3 is TGTGCCAGCAGGGAAACAGGGGGATCGGGTGGAACTGAAGCTTTCTTT. Translated: CASRETGGSGGTEAFF.

This clonotype was counted once. The chain couples TRBV29-1 to TRBJ2-7, with D maybe TRBD1 (5 bases). The V and J ends lost 7 bases and 0 bases respectively, with 10 bases between them. Germline-derived CDR1 and CDR2 are SQVTM and ANQGSEA. The CDR3 consists of 12 residues. CDR3 loop: CSARGISYEQYF. The CDR3 nucleotides read TGCAGCGCTAGGGGCATCTCCTACGAGCAGTACTTC.

The chain carries TRBV4-3 and TRBJ2-5; no clear D gene. Germline values: CDR1 LGHNA, CDR2 YSLEER. The V gene lost 2 bases and the J gene lost 2 bases, with 9 bases spanning the gap. CDR3 size: 14 residues. The DNA of the CDR3 is TGCGCCAGCAGCCAACGGGTAAGGCAAGAGACCCAGTACTTC. Translation gives CASSQRVRQETQYF.

This sequence joins TRBV7-9 and TRBJ2-1; 12 nucleotides match TRBD2. Germline CDR1 is SEHNR and CDR2 is FQNEAQ (reference sequence). The CDR3 is 16 residues long. With 4 bases clipped from V and 12 bases from J, the junction kept 13 bases outside the gene matches. CDR3 in amino acids: CASSSRLAGEWERQFF. The CDR3, as DNA: TGTGCCAGCAGCTCAAGACTAGCGGGAGAGTGGGAGCGGCAGTTCTTC.

This chain uses TRBV12-3 or TRBV12-4 with TRBJ2-1; 8 bases align to TRBD1. The CDR3 runs 17 residues. V was pared by 7 bases and J by 2 bases, with 13 bases of the junction left unmatched. CDR3 nucleotides: TGTGCCAGCACCAACCTCGACGGGACAGGCCCCTACAATGAGCAGTTCTTC. Translation: CASTNLDGTGPYNEQFF.

The rearrangement joins TRBV10-3 to TRBJ1-4; maybe TRBD1 (5 bases). CDR3 size: 11 residues. CDR1 is ENHRY, CDR2 SYGVKD, per germline. Trimming removed 4 bases from V and 8 bases from J, with 5 bases in between. Written as DNA, the CDR3 is TGTGCCATCAGTGGGGGGGAAAAACTGTTTTTT. Its protein is CAISGGEKLFF.

V usage is TRBV6-1 and J usage is TRBJ1-1; maybe TRBD1 (5 bases). The V gene's germline CDR1 is MNHNS and CDR2 SASEGT. V dropped 11 bases and J dropped 2 bases, with 15 bases sitting between them. The CDR3 is made up of 13 amino acids. The CDR3 reads CAHKQVSNTEAFF. The DNA for the CDR3 is TGTGCCCACAAACAGGTTTCTAACACTGAAGCTTTCTTT.

The chain combines TRBV14 with TRBJ1-2; 7 bases are shared with TRBD1. Germline assignment: CDR1 SGHDN and CDR2 FVKESK. This CDR3 has 14 residues. V was clipped by 3 bases and J by 7 bases; unmatched bases: 8. The CDR3 reads CASSHRGQAGGYTF. The DNA of the CDR3 is TGTGCCAGCAGCCACCGAGGACAGGCTGGTGGCTACACCTTC.

The gene calls are TRBV20-1 and TRBJ2-3; TRBD2 agrees at 8 bases. Germline assignment: CDR1 DFQATT and CDR2 SNEGSKA (reference sequence). The CDR3 is 14 residues long. V dropped 4 bases and J dropped 2; count of bases not matched to a gene: 5. This chain's CDR3 is CSAISGTTTDTQYF. CDR3 nucleotide sequence: TGCAGTGCTATTAGCGGGACCACCACAGATACGCAGTATTTT.

There are a few counts of this clonotype. CDR3 nucleotide sequence: TGTGCCAGCAGCTTAGAAGACAGGGGGCTAACACCCCTCCACTTT. This gives the protein CASSLEDRGLTPLHF. The V gene is TRBV7-2, the J gene TRBJ1-6, with 10 bases that match TRBD1. CDR1 and CDR2 from the germline V gene are SGHTA and FQGNSA. V shed 1 base, J shed 11 bases, and the junction held 5 bases outside the gene matches. The CDR3 is made up of 15 amino acids.

This clonotype has more than one count but fewer than ten. The chain carries TRBV9 and TRBJ2-6; TRBD2 matches 12 bases. The germline V gene encodes CDR1 SGDLS and CDR2 YYNGEE. CDR3 length: 18 amino acids. Unmatched junction bases numbered 5, after V lost 4 bases and J lost 0 bases. The DNA for the CDR3 is TGTGCCAGCAGCATTGGACTAGCGGGAACCTCTGGGGCCAACGTCCTGACTTTC. It codes for CASSIGLAGTSGANVLTF.

The chain recombines TRBV24-1 with TRBJ2-3; 8 nucleotides line up with TRBD2. Looked up from germline, CDR1 is KGHDR and CDR2 is SFDVKD. This CDR3 contains 17 residues. With V trimmed by 3 bases and J by 3 bases, 10 bases remained unmatched. CDR3 bases: TGTGCCACCAGTGATCAAAAAGGGGCGGGAGGAACAGATACGCAGTATTTT. Translating gives CATSDQKGAGGTDTQYF.

The rearrangement links TRBV11-1 to TRBJ1-6; 9 bases are shared with TRBD1. CDR1 and CDR2 (germline): SGHAT, FQDESV (reference sequence). Trimming took 5 bases from V and 9 from J; bases not matched to a gene: 5. The CDR3 contains 14 residues. CDR3 DNA sequence: TGTGCCAGCAGCCCCAGGACAGGGGCTTCACCCCTCCACTTT. Its translation: CASSPRTGASPLHF.

The chain combines TRBV7-6 with TRBJ2-3; D might be TRBD2 (6 bases). The V end lost 5 bases, the J end lost 4 bases, and 16 bases lay between the germline ends. Germline V CDR1 and CDR2: SGHVS, FNYEAQ. The CDR3 sequence is 15 residues long. CDR3 residues: CASSPRTTSSDTQYF. The CDR3 region has the DNA TGTGCCAGCAGCCCACGGACGACTAGTTCAGATACGCAGTATTTT.

This clonotype was recorded only once. This sequence joins TRBV5-1 and TRBJ2-6; possibly TRBD2 for D (7 bases). Trimming removed 2 bases at V and 2 bases at J, with 8 bases between. Germline CDR1 SGHRS, CDR2 YFSETQ. The CDR3 is 15 residues long. CDR3 residues: CASSFGGPGANVLTF. In DNA form, the CDR3 reads TGCGCCAGCAGCTTCGGGGGGCCTGGGGCCAACGTCCTGACTTTC.

V is TRBV5-1 and J is TRBJ2-1; a weak D match, TRBD1 (6 bases). Germline loops: CDR1 SGHRS, CDR2 YFSETQ. CDR3 size: 16 residues. Trimming cost V 0 bases and J 3 bases, with 13 bases left between them. This CDR3 reads CASSLDPGVVYNEQFF. CDR3 in DNA: TGCGCCAGCAGCTTGGATCCAGGGGTTGTCTACAATGAGCAGTTCTTC.

In its sample, this clonotype was seen a few times. This chain links TRBV7-8 with TRBJ2-4; TRBD1 agrees at 7 bases. The CDR3 loop spans 14 amino acids. The germline gives CDR1 SGHVS, CDR2 FQNEAQ. Trimming removed 5 bases from V and 2 bases from J; junction bases left unmatched: 3. The chain's CDR3 is CASSLTGSKNIQYF. CDR3 nucleotide sequence: TGTGCCAGCAGCCTGACAGGGTCCAAAAACATTCAGTACTTC. Variable domain in full (rest from reference TRBV7-8 and TRBJ2-4): GAGVSQSPRYKVAKRGQDVALRCDPISGHVSLFWYQQALGQGPEFLTYFQNEAQLDKSGLPSDRFFAERPEGSVSTLKIQRTQQEDSAVYLCASSLTGSKNIQYFGAGTRLSVL.

V and J are TRBV4-1 and TRBJ2-3; 7 bases agree with TRBD1. Germline loops: CDR1 MGHRA, CDR2 YSYEKL. The CDR3 has 15 residues. V was clipped by 0 bases and J by 4 bases; unmatched bases: 4. The CDR3 DNA reads as TGCGCCAGCAGCCAAGATCACAGGGGTGCAGATACGCAGTATTTT. It yields the protein CASSQDHRGADTQYF.

The chain employs TRBV7-2 and TRBJ2-7; TRBD2 agrees at 8 bases. The CDR3 contains 15 residues. The germline gives CDR1 SGHTA, CDR2 FQGNSA. Unmatched junction bases numbered 5, after V lost 1 base and J lost 3 bases. CDR3 in amino acids: CASSLGVAGLYEQYF. CDR3 nucleotide sequence: TGTGCCAGCAGCTTAGGCGTAGCGGGGCTCTACGAGCAGTACTTC.

V gene TRBV20-1 combines with J gene TRBJ2-7; 9 nucleotides line up with TRBD2. Per germline, CDR1 DFQATT and CDR2 SNEGSKA (reference sequence). V lost 0 bases to trimming and J lost 3 bases; unmatched junction nucleotides: 3. There are 14 residues in the CDR3. This CDR3 is CSARDASGNYEQYF. The DNA of the CDR3 is TGCAGTGCTAGAGATGCTAGCGGGAACTACGAGCAGTACTTC.

The chain recombines TRBV14 with TRBJ1-1, with a tentative D call TRBD1 (6 bases). The germline V gene encodes CDR1 SGHDN and CDR2 FVKESK. The CDR3 runs to 15 residues. V was shortened by 0 bases and J by 8 bases, with 16 bases between the two germline ends. The CDR3 here is CASSQDGGPLREAFF. CDR3 nucleotide sequence: TGTGCCAGCAGCCAAGATGGGGGGCCTCTTCGCGAAGCTTTCTTT.

This clonotype has just one count. The chain recombines TRBV20-1 with TRBJ2-3; D might be TRBD2 (6 bases). V gave up 3 bases and J gave up 2 bases, with 15 bases separating them. Germline CDR1 DFQATT, CDR2 SNEGSKA (reference sequence). The CDR3 sequence is 15 residues long. Here the CDR3 DNA reads TGCAGTGCTAGTCGAGTGACTAGTCACACAGATACGCAGTATTTT. It codes for CSASRVTSHTDTQYF.

The chain combines TRBV29-1 with TRBJ2-1; 8 bases agree with TRBD2. In germline, CDR1 is SQVTM, CDR2 ANQGSEA. Unmatched junction bases numbered 6, after V lost 8 bases and J lost 0 bases. The CDR3 loop spans 14 amino acids. CDR3 DNA: TGCAGCATAAGACTAGCGAGCTCCTACAATGAGCAGTTCTTC. Amino acids: CSIRLASSYNEQFF.

This rearrangement joins TRBV30 to TRBJ1-6; D is unclear. Germline CDR1 GTSNPN, CDR2 SVGIG (reference sequence). With 3 bases removed from V and 7 bases from J, the gap between germline ends came to 7 bases. CDR3 size: 12 residues. The CDR3 protein is CAWRRPNSPLHF. CDR3 DNA sequence: TGTGCCTGGAGGAGACCGAATTCACCCCTCCACTTT.

This clonotype was seen a few times. The rearrangement links TRBV7-2 to TRBJ2-4; TRBD1 matches 10 bases. Germline assignment: CDR1 SGHTA and CDR2 FQGNSA. J was trimmed by 6 bases and V by 0 bases; bases with no gene match: 8. The CDR3 sequence is 17 residues long. CDR3 nucleotides: TGTGCCAGCAGCTTAGCGGGCGGGACAGGGGTCTTAAACATTCAGTACTTC. Residues: CASSLAGGTGVLNIQYF.

The genes are TRBV7-9 and TRBJ1-2, with D hard to call. CDR3 length: 13 residues. The germline CDR1 and CDR2 sequences are SEHNR and FQNEAQ (reference sequence). The V end was cut by 1 base, the J end by 8 bases, with 11 bases between. CDR3 DNA sequence: TGTGCCAGCAGCTTAGATTATACAGACGGCTACACCTTC. Amino acids: CASSLDYTDGYTF.

The chain is built from TRBV6-6 and TRBJ2-2, with 13 bases matching TRBD2. Unmatched junction bases numbered 4, after V lost 6 bases and J lost 6 bases. Germline V CDR1 and CDR2: MNHNY, SVGAGI (reference sequence). The CDR3 loop spans 15 amino acids. The DNA of the CDR3 is TGTGCCAGCAGCCAACTAGCGGGGGGGCCCGGGGAGCTGTTTTTT. Translating it yields CASSQLAGGPGELFF.

This clonotype was observed a handful of times. The V call is TRBV9, the J call TRBJ1-5, with a tentative D call TRBD1 (5 bases). CDR1 is SGDLS and CDR2 is YYNGEE in the germline V gene. The CDR3 has 14 residues. The ends were cut back, 2 bases at V and 0 bases at J, with 6 bases in the middle. This CDR3 reads CASSVGASNQPQHF. CDR3 coding DNA: TGTGCCAGCAGCGTCGGGGCTAGCAATCAGCCCCAGCATTTT.

This clonotype was observed a handful of times. A single base separates this from a much larger clone, so it may be a read error. The chain employs TRBV2 and TRBJ2-7; D is ambiguous. CDR3 length: 16 amino acids. Germline CDR1 reads SNHLY; CDR2 reads FYNNEI. Trimming stripped 2 bases from V and 7 bases from J, with 21 bases between. Here the CDR3 DNA reads TGTGCCAGCAGTGAATATCGGGTCAGCTCCTACAATGAGCAGTACTTC. This codes for CASSEYRVSSYNEQYF.